This T cell receptor (beta chain) comes out of a study of vaccination and CD4 T cells after COVID-19. Oncomine TCR Beta short-read sequencing was applied to DNA from cultured CD4+ T cells. Genomic DNA was isolated from CD4+ T cells that had been cultured. MiXCR, applied by TCRdb to the PCR reads, yields one record per CDR3 protein. The sample records 15,000 to 20,000 distinct CDR3 sequences, around half being singletons. Looked up from germline, CDR1 is ENHRY and CDR2 is SYGVKD. There are 20 residues in the CDR3. Trimming shortened V by 2 bases and J by 1 base, and 21 bases separated the two germline ends. A few counts support this clonotype. Its antigen is as yet unknown. Documented treatment: 10-day PBMC culture with coronavirus spike peptide pools or control peptides (ViraFEST assay). TCRs were sequenced by ViraFEST after antigen-specific T cells had been expanded with peptide pools. Positive PCR results dated from March to December 2020, before the US Alpha, Beta and Delta variants. Fresh IL-2 medium was used to replace half of the medium on days 3 and 7.

The source material was CD4+ T cells from blood, cultured in vitro, sampled before SARS-CoV-2 vaccination. This chain connects TRBV10-3 to TRBJ2-6; D is perhaps TRBD1 (5 bases). The receptor was isolated from a human donor who had recovered from COVID-19. Written as DNA, the CDR3 is TGTGCCATCAGTGAGGGGGTTTTGTCAGGGTCTAAATCTGGGGCCAACGTCCTGACTTTC. This translates into CAISEGVLSGSKSGANVLTF.